The present TCR beta chain was sequenced within a study of early T cells in non-severe SARS-CoV-2 infection. Study-wide background: Sequencing input comprised bulk RNA from unsorted whole blood; chain pairing was not available.

The CDR3 runs 15 residues. V dropped 5 bases and J dropped 4 bases, with 14 bases sitting between them. Germline assignment: CDR1 SEHNR and CDR2 FQNEAQ (reference sequence). Unique molecular identifier tags were affixed to discrete cDNA molecules. TCRdb analysed the 5' RACE reads with MiXCR anew, one entry per CDR3 protein. Counted here are about 99,000 distinct CDR3 sequences, roughly 15% occurring once; the ten biggest clones make up roughly 1.2%. The material sequenced was whole blood. This sequence originates from an adult who was a healthcare worker with PCR-confirmed SARS-CoV-2 infection or an uninfected control (not recorded which). The rearrangement joins TRBV7-9 to TRBJ1-4; weak D call: TRBD1 (6 bases). CDR3 loop: CASSPTGHLNEKLFF. As DNA, the CDR3 is TGTGCCAGCAGCCCCACGGGACACCTTAATGAAAAACTGTTTTTT.